Below are 23 T cell receptor beta chains sequenced from a single sample in a study of metastatic and nonmetastatic thyroid tumors. Ahead of thyroid surgery, no patient had received treatment of any kind. Using MiXCR, TCRdb re-called clones from the PCR reads. The table records fewer than 30,000 clones, 14% to 15% of them present only once. Sequencing was done on a sample of blood. These receptor sequences come from a female donor with papillary thyroid cancer or a benign thyroid nodule (not recorded which). Some clones in this sample may be carry-over from other donors' samples.

This clone was seen only a few times. The junction and the germline gene differ at one end; a read error may be behind it. The chain employs TRBV27 and TRBJ2-7; 12 nucleotides align to TRBD1. Germline V gene data show CDR1 as MNHEY and CDR2 as SMNVEV (reference sequence). The CDR3 length is 15 residues. CDR3 residues: CASMTGTGGSYGQYF. The DNA for the CDR3 is TGTGCCAGCATGACCGGGACAGGGGGCTCCTACGGGCAGTACTTC.

In its sample, this clone is medium-sized. CDR3 DNA: TGTGCCAGTCGAGACCGGGACAGGGGGGCTTACGAGCAGTACTTC. Protein product: CASRDRDRGAYEQYF. This rearrangement joins TRBV19 to TRBJ2-7; 11 bases map to TRBD1. Germline CDR1 and CDR2: LNHDA and SQIVND (reference sequence). The CDR3 is 15 residues long. With 8 bases clipped from V and 4 bases from J, the junction kept 10 bases outside the gene matches. The full variable domain, completed using reference TRBV19 and TRBJ2-7, is DGGITQSPKYLFRKEGQNVTLSCEQNLNHDAMYWYRQDPGQGLRLIYYSQIVNDFQKGDIAEGYSVSREKKESFPLTVTSAQKNPTAFYLCASRDRDRGAYEQYFGPGTRLTVT.

The gene calls are TRBV6-1 and TRBJ2-3; 8 bases are shared with TRBD2. CDR3 length equals 15 residues. J was trimmed by 15 bases and V by 0 bases; bases with no gene match: 14. Per the germline V gene, CDR1 is MNHNS and CDR2 is SASEGT. The CDR3 loop is CASSEASPGGGGHYF. The CDR3 region has the DNA TGTGCCAGCAGTGAAGCGTCCCCGGGGGGGGGCGGGCATTATTTT.

This clone was recorded many times. This may be a read error: a much more frequent sequence differs by one nucleotide. The chain is built from TRBV6-1 and TRBJ2-1; 7 bases are shared with TRBD1. Germline CDR1 and CDR2: MNHNS and SASEGT. The CDR3 has 15 residues. In nucleotides, the CDR3 is TGTGCCAGCAGCCCGGACAGGAGCTCCTACATTGAGCAGTTCTTC. It codes for CASSPDRSSYIEQFF.

This chain joins TRBV11-1 and TRBJ2-7; no definite D call. The V gene's germline CDR1 is SGHAT and CDR2 FQDESV (reference sequence). The V end lost 3 bases, the J end lost 5 bases, and 20 bases lay between the germline ends. The CDR3 is 16 residues long. CDR3 in DNA: TGTGCCAGCAGCTTTCCCCCGGTGCCCGGTTTGAACGAGCAGTACTTC. Encoded protein: CASSFPPVPGLNEQYF.

This clone was recorded many times. The genes are TRBV5-1 and TRBJ1-6, with 7 nucleotides matching TRBD1. V gave up 1 base and J gave up 5 bases; unmatched junction bases: 3. This CDR3 has 15 residues. Germline V CDR1 and CDR2: SGHRS, YFSETQ. CDR3 bases: TGCGCCAGCAGCTTGTCGGGGACAGATAATTCACCCCTCCACTTT. Amino acids: CASSLSGTDNSPLHF.

On this clone itself: Germline is not matched at one junction end, which may reflect a read error. This chain links TRBV6-4 with TRBJ2-2, with D unclear. In germline, CDR1 is MRHNA, CDR2 SNTAGT. This CDR3 is 13 amino acids long. In nucleotides, the CDR3 is TGTGCCAGCAGTGACTCATGCACCTGGGAGCTGTTTTTT. Encoded protein: CASSDSCTWELFF.

This clone was seen more than once but under ten times. This same CDR3 is encoded by further DNA sequences in the sample. The rearrangement links TRBV15 to TRBJ2-6; the D is unclear. The CDR3 is made up of 17 amino acids. From germline, CDR1 is LNHNV and CDR2 YYDKDF (reference sequence). The V and J ends lost 4 bases and 0 bases respectively, with 13 bases between them. The CDR3 spells CATSTRTSSSGANVLTF. In DNA form, the CDR3 reads TGTGCCACCAGCACACGTACCTCCAGCTCTGGGGCCAACGTCCTGACTTTC.

This clone was recorded many times. This chain joins TRBV3-1 and TRBJ2-6; D unresolved. V was trimmed by 4 bases and J by 1 base, leaving 11 bases between them. The CDR3 totals 16 residues. CDR1 is LGHDT, CDR2 YNNKEL, per germline (reference sequence). The CDR3 nucleotides are TGTGCCAGCAGCCCAGAGATACAGTCTGGGGCCAACGTCCTGACTTTC. Protein sequence: CASSPEIQSGANVLTF.

With respect to this clone: Its ends do not fully match the called genes, so a read error is possible. In nucleotides, the CDR3 is TGTGCTAGCAGCTCGTCTCGAAGCACATATACGCAGTATTTT. Translation gives CASSSSRSTYTQYF. The V and J genes are TRBV7-2 and TRBJ2-3, with unresolved D. CDR1 is SGHTA and CDR2 is FQGNSA in the germline V gene. CDR3 length: 14 amino acids.

The rearrangement uses TRBV19 and TRBJ2-2; D is perhaps TRBD2 (7 bases). Germline loops: CDR1 LNHDA, CDR2 SQIVND (reference sequence). Trimming removed 4 bases from V and 4 bases from J, with 13 bases in between. This CDR3 spans 15 amino acids. The CDR3 coding sequence is TGTGCCAGTAGTACAGGACGGGGGGCCACCGGGGAGCTGTTTTTT. This codes for CASSTGRGATGELFF. Full variable domain (remainder filled in from reference TRBV19 and TRBJ2-2): DGGITQSPKYLFRKEGQNVTLSCEQNLNHDAMYWYRQDPGQGLRLIYYSQIVNDFQKGDIAEGYSVSREKKESFPLTVTSAQKNPTAFYLCASSTGRGATGELFFGEGSRLTVL.

This clone was observed at least ten times. The genes are TRBV19 and TRBJ2-2, with TRBD2 matching over 9 bases. CDR1 is LNHDA, CDR2 SQIVND, per germline (reference sequence). The CDR3 length is 16 residues. The V gene end was trimmed by 6 bases and the J gene end by 1 base; junction bases not matched to a gene: 6. The CDR3 spells CASRVQLAGNTGELFF. The DNA of the CDR3 is TGTGCCAGTAGGGTACAACTAGCGGGGAACACCGGGGAGCTGTTTTTT. The variable domain in full, completed from reference TRBV19 and TRBJ2-2, reads DGGITQSPKYLFRKEGQNVTLSCEQNLNHDAMYWYRQDPGQGLRLIYYSQIVNDFQKGDIAEGYSVSREKKESFPLTVTSAQKNPTAFYLCASRVQLAGNTGELFFGEGSRLTVL.

By frequency in the sample, this clone is medium-sized. The junction shows a germline mismatch at one end, possibly a read error. The CDR3, as DNA: TGTGCCAGCAGATACTCCGGGACAGGGGACGGCTTTACCTACGAGCAGTACTTC. Protein: CASRYSGTGDGFTYEQYF. The J gene is TRBJ2-7, the V gene TRBV6-5; 10 nucleotides agree with TRBD1. The CDR3 length is 18 residues. Looked up from germline, CDR1 is MNHEY and CDR2 is SVGAGI.

This clone was recorded at least ten times. One base away lies a much larger clone, so this may be a sequencing read error. The CDR3 DNA reads as TGTGCCAGCAGCTTGGGGTCCGGGACTAGGCCTTACAATGAGCAGTCCTTC. This translates into CASSLGSGTRPYNEQSF. This chain joins TRBV13 and TRBJ2-1, with TRBD2 matching over 8 bases. The CDR3 sequence is 17 residues long. Germline CDR1 is PRHDT and CDR2 is FYEKMQ (reference sequence).

This clone was observed many times. The chain employs TRBV20-1 and TRBJ2-7; TRBD1 is a possible D gene (5 bases). CDR3 length: 12 amino acids. V lost 2 bases to trimming and J lost 4 bases, with 9 bases between them. The V gene's germline CDR1 is DFQATT and CDR2 SNEGSKA (reference sequence). The CDR3 coding sequence is TGCAGTGCTAGAAGACAGCAATACGAGCAGTACTTC. Amino acids: CSARRQQYEQYF.

This clone was counted at least ten times. The J gene is TRBJ2-1, the V gene TRBV12-3 or TRBV12-4, with D tentatively TRBD2 (5 bases). Trimming took off 6 bases at V and 0 bases at J, with 12 bases between the two ends. The CDR3 consists of 15 residues. DNA for the CDR3: TGTGCCAGCAGCGGACTCTTGAGCTCCTACAATGAGCAGTTCTTC. Amino acid sequence: CASSGLLSSYNEQFF.

The table lists this clone with many counts. The chain has TRBV10-1 and TRBJ2-1, with D possibly being TRBD1 or TRBD2 (5 bases each). Germline V lookup: CDR1 WNHNN, CDR2 SYGVQD (reference sequence). V was trimmed by 6 bases and J by 8 bases, leaving 20 bases between them. The CDR3 extends over 15 amino acids. The CDR3 sequence: CASRPDSGRVDEQFF. In DNA, the CDR3 is TGCGCCAGCAGGCCGGACTCAGGGCGTGTCGATGAGCAGTTCTTC.

This clone was seen more than once but under ten times. At one end, the junction sequence differs from germline, possibly due to a read error. The chain links TRBV27 to TRBJ2-1, with D maybe TRBD2 (5 bases). In germline, CDR1 is MNHEY, CDR2 SMNVEV (reference sequence). The CDR3 contains 15 residues. The DNA of the CDR3 is TGTGCCAGCAGTCCCAGAGGGAGTAAGAACAATGGGCAGTTCTTC. Its protein is CASSPRGSKNNGQFF.

The chain employs TRBV30 and TRBJ1-1, with 9 bases matching TRBD1. This CDR3 region has 14 residues. Losses at the gene ends were 2 bases for V and 6 bases for J; bases not matched to a gene: 7. In germline, CDR1 is GTSNPN, CDR2 SVGIG (reference sequence). The DNA for the CDR3 is TGTGCCTGGAGTACTGGACAGGGGATGTCTGAAGCTTTCTTT. Protein sequence: CAWSTGQGMSEAFF. Filled out from reference TRBV30 and TRBJ1-1, the complete variable domain reads SQTIHQWPATLVQPVGSPLSLECTVEGTSNPNLYWYRQAAGRGLQLLFYSVGIGQISSEVPQNLSASRPQDRQFILSSKKLLLSDSGFYLCAWSTGQGMSEAFFGQGTRLTVV.

This clone turned up a few times. This clone may be a read error of a much larger clone one base away. The V gene is TRBV2, the J gene TRBJ1-6, with 9 positions matching TRBD1. CDR1 is SNHLY, CDR2 FYNNEI, per germline. The CDR3 runs to 14 residues. CDR3 amino acids: CASSRQGDNSPLHF. For the CDR3, the DNA is TGCGCCAGCAGCAGACAGGGGGATAATTCACCCCTCCACTTT.

This clone was seen ten or more times. The chain couples TRBV4-2 to TRBJ1-1; D is uncertain. CDR3 length: 13 amino acids. Germline CDR1 is LGHNA and CDR2 is YNFKEQ. V lost 3 bases to trimming and J lost 4 bases, with 9 bases between them. The CDR3 reads CASSQGKTTEAFF. The DNA of the CDR3 is TGTGCCAGCAGCCAGGGTAAGACCACTGAAGCTTTCTTT.

Notes on this clone: A junction boundary mismatches the germline segment, possibly from a read error. This chain connects TRBV28 to TRBJ1-6; 8 bases are shared with TRBD1. Germline values: CDR1 MDHEN, CDR2 SYDVKM. The CDR3 runs 14 residues. CDR3 amino acids: CSIATGVLNSPLHF. CDR3 DNA sequence: TGCTCCATCGCGACAGGGGTCCTTAATTCACCCCTCCACTTT.

This clone was detected many times. The V and J genes are TRBV5-4 and TRBJ2-7; D not resolved. This CDR3 spans 13 amino acids. Germline V gene lookup returns CDR1 SGHNT and CDR2 YYREEE (reference sequence). V was clipped by 0 bases and J by 1 base, with 5 bases between them. The CDR3 DNA follows: TGTGCCAGCAGCTTGGTCGGTTCCTACGAGCAGTACTTC. Protein: CASSLVGSYEQYF. The whole variable domain, filled in from reference TRBV5-4 and TRBJ2-7, reads ETGVTQSPTHLIKTRGQQVTLRCSSQSGHNTVSWYQQALGQGPQFIFQYYREEENGRGNFPPRFSGLQFPNYSSELNVNALELDDSALYLCASSLVGSYEQYFGPGTRLTVT.